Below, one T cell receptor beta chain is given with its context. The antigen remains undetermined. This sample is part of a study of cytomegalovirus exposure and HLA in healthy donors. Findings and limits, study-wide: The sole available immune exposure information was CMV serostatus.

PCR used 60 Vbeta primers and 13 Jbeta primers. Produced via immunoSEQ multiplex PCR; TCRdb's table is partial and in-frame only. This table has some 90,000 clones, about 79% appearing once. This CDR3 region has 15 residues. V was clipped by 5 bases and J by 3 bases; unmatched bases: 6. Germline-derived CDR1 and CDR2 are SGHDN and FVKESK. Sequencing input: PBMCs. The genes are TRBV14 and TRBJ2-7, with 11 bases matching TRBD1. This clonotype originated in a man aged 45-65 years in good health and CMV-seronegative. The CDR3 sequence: CASSKGQGAFYEQYF. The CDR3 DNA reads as TGTGCCAGCAGCAAAGGACAGGGGGCTTTCTACGAGCAGTACTTC.